Presented here are 23 T cell receptor beta chains from one specimen sequenced in a study of blood T cell repertoires in COVID-19. The table came from immunoSEQ multiplex PCR; TCRdb's copy has only in-frame clones and leaves some out. Of 200,000 to 250,000 clones listed, 87% are singletons. Specimen: PBMCs or T cells enriched from blood (not recorded which). The origin of the receptors is a young man who had recovered from COVID-19.

The rearrangement links TRBV20-1 to TRBJ2-7, with no clear D. V shed 3 bases and J shed 0 bases, with 12 bases lying between them. CDR1 and CDR2 (germline): DFQATT, SNEGSKA (reference sequence). The CDR3 covers 14 residues. The CDR3 loop is CSASDYLASYEQYF. CDR3 bases: TGCAGTGCTAGTGATTATTTAGCCTCCTACGAGCAGTACTTC.

The chain couples TRBV24-1 to TRBJ1-5; D is perhaps TRBD1 (5 bases). This CDR3 is built from 13 residues. Trimming stripped 6 bases from V and 7 bases from J, with 12 bases between. CDR1 is KGHDR and CDR2 is SFDVKD in the germline V gene. The CDR3 region is CATSQGVGQPQHF. The CDR3 nucleotides read TGTGCCACCAGTCAAGGGGTAGGGCAGCCCCAGCATTTT.

V gene TRBV3-1 (or the pseudogene TRBV3-2) combines with J gene TRBJ2-3; 8 bases map to TRBD2. J was trimmed by 2 bases and V by 4 bases; bases with no gene match: 2. Germline V gene sequence: CDR1 LGHDT, CDR2 YNNKEL (reference sequence). This CDR3 comprises 14 residues. This CDR3 reads CASSLGGATDTQYF. The DNA for the CDR3 is TGTGCCAGCAGCCTCGGGGGGGCCACAGATACGCAGTATTTT.

This sequence joins TRBV2 and TRBJ1-1; D unclear. Trimming left V 5 bases short and J 2 bases short, with 6 bases between. This CDR3 contains 12 residues. Looked up from germline, CDR1 is SNHLY and CDR2 is FYNNEI. The CDR3 DNA reads as TGTGCCAGCAGTTACAGCAACACTGAAGCTTTCTTT. Amino acid sequence: CASSYSNTEAFF.

The rearrangement uses TRBV18 and TRBJ1-3; TRBD1 is a possible D gene (5 bases). With 0 bases removed from V and 0 bases from J, the gap between germline ends came to 6 bases. Germline values: CDR1 KGHSH, CDR2 LQKENI. This CDR3 region has 15 residues. CDR3 region: CASSPPGGSGNTIYF. The CDR3 bases are TGTGCCAGCTCACCACCGGGGGGCTCTGGAAACACCATATATTTT.

This chain links TRBV25-1 with TRBJ2-2, with 11 bases aligning to TRBD1. Trimming cost V 5 bases and J 8 bases; bases outside gene matches: 7. The CDR3 sequence is 15 residues long. CDR1 is MGHDK, CDR2 SYGVNS, per germline. The CDR3 here is CASSMPGTGGGELFF. CDR3 bases: TGTGCCAGCAGTATGCCCGGGACAGGGGGTGGGGAGCTGTTTTTT.

The rearrangement links TRBV11-3 to TRBJ2-2; tentatively, D is TRBD1 (6 bases). CDR1 and CDR2 from the germline V gene are SGHNT and YENEEA. The CDR3 sequence is 15 residues long. Trimming cost V 5 bases and J 5 bases, with 15 bases left between them. The CDR3 protein is CASSPSDRQTGELFF. For the CDR3, the DNA is TGTGCCAGCAGCCCATCGGACAGACAGACCGGGGAGCTGTTTTTT.

V is TRBV2 and J is TRBJ1-1; D is unresolved. Trimming took off 2 bases at V and 1 base at J, with 11 bases between the two ends. The CDR3 covers 15 residues. From germline, CDR1 is SNHLY and CDR2 FYNNEI. The CDR3 region has the DNA TGTGCCAGCAGTGAATTCGATGTAGAGAACACTGAAGCTTTCTTT. Protein product: CASSEFDVENTEAFF.

The chain uses TRBV11-2 and TRBJ2-1; 9 bases fit TRBD1. V shed 5 bases and J 7 bases; nucleotides not matched to a gene: 6. The germline CDR1 and CDR2 sequences are SGHAT and FQNNGV. The CDR3 is 14 amino acids. DNA of the CDR3: TGTGCCAGCAGCCTAGGGACAGGGTCGAATGAGCAGTTCTTC. Residues: CASSLGTGSNEQFF. The entire variable domain, with the rest obtained from reference TRBV11-2 and TRBJ2-1, is as follows: EAGVAQSPRYKIIEKRQSVAFWCNPISGHATLYWYQQILGQGPKLLIQFQNNGVVDDSQLPKDRFSAERLKGVDSTLKIQPAKLEDSAVYLCASSLGTGSNEQFFGPGTRLTVL.

This chain links TRBV4-3 with TRBJ1-1; TRBD1 might be the D (6 bases). Germline CDR1 is LGHNA and CDR2 is YSLEER. The CDR3 has 20 residues. Trimming removed 1 base from V and 1 base from J, with 25 bases in between. The DNA for the CDR3 is TGCGCCAGCAGCCAAGTCCAGTTCCGGGACACCAACCCACCGAACACTGAAGCTTTCTTT. It is translated as CASSQVQFRDTNPPNTEAFF.

The CDR3 spells CASSQDIIPNQPQHF. CDR3 nucleotide sequence: TGTGCCAGCAGCCAAGATATAATCCCCAATCAGCCCCAGCATTTT. This chain links TRBV3-1 (or the pseudogene TRBV3-2) with TRBJ1-5; D ambiguous. Per the germline V gene, CDR1 is LGHDT and CDR2 is YNNKEL (reference sequence). V was cut by 0 bases and J by 3 bases, with 9 bases left in between. The CDR3 extends over 15 amino acids.

This chain links TRBV18 with TRBJ2-5; 10 bases are a match to TRBD2. Per germline, CDR1 KGHSH and CDR2 LQKENI. J lost 4 bases, V lost 2 bases, and 13 bases had no gene match. The CDR3 is 18 amino acids. CDR3 sequence reads: CASSPSVRGLAGAETQYF. As DNA, the CDR3 is TGTGCCAGCTCACCAAGTGTACGTGGGCTAGCGGGAGCAGAGACCCAGTACTTC.

The chain couples TRBV21-1 to TRBJ2-2; TRBD2, as called in the table, went unchecked against the DNA. TRBV21-1 is shown as a pseudogene. CDR3 length: 16 residues. In nucleotides, the CDR3 is TGTGCCAGCCCGAGAAGTCCCGGACTAGCTATCCGGGAGCTGTTTTTT. It is translated as CASPRSPGLAIRELFF.

CDR3 sequence (DNA): TGTGCCAGCAGTAGCGGGAGAAACCTCTACGAGCAGTACTTC. Protein sequence: CASSSGRNLYEQYF. V gene TRBV28 combines with J gene TRBJ2-7, with TRBD2 matching 8 bases. This CDR3 contains 14 residues. Trimming took 5 bases from V and 3 from J; bases not matched to a gene: 6. Germline V gives CDR1 MDHEN, CDR2 SYDVKM.

The chain has TRBV6-5 and TRBJ2-7, with D maybe TRBD2 (6 bases). CDR1 MNHEY and CDR2 SVGAGI come from the germline V gene. V was clipped by 11 bases and J by 0 bases, with 14 bases between them. CDR3 length: 13 residues. The chain's CDR3 is CAGSRDFSYEQYF. CDR3 bases: TGTGCCGGCTCGCGGGACTTCTCCTACGAGCAGTACTTC.

This clone was seen a single time. CDR3 bases: TGTGCCAGCGCTCGCCCCGGGACAACTTACAATGAGCAGTTCTTC. Translation gives CASARPGTTYNEQFF. The J gene is TRBJ2-1, the V gene TRBV28; TRBD1 might be the D (6 bases). The ends were cut back, 8 bases at V and 4 bases at J, with 18 bases in the middle. Germline values: CDR1 MDHEN, CDR2 SYDVKM. This CDR3 spans 15 amino acids.

This chain links TRBV5-4 with TRBJ2-3; 10 bases map to TRBD1. J gave up 3 bases and V 3 bases, and 4 bases lay outside the gene matches. There are 15 residues in the CDR3. Germline V CDR1 and CDR2: SGHNT, YYREEE (reference sequence). The CDR3 here is CASSSGQGRTDTQYF. CDR3 coding DNA: TGTGCCAGCAGCTCGGGACAGGGGCGGACAGATACGCAGTATTTT.

The V gene is TRBV7-9, the J gene TRBJ1-1; weak D call: TRBD1 (5 bases). This CDR3 spans 15 amino acids. Germline CDR1 SEHNR, CDR2 FQNEAQ (reference sequence). Trimming took off 5 bases at V and 3 bases at J, with 16 bases between the two ends. This chain's CDR3 is CASSPALREHTEAFF. In DNA, the CDR3 is TGTGCCAGCAGCCCAGCGCTCAGGGAACACACTGAAGCTTTCTTT.

J is TRBJ1-3 and V is TRBV3-1 (or the pseudogene TRBV3-2), with 7 bases lining up with TRBD1. Looked up from germline, CDR1 is LGHDT and CDR2 is YNNKEL (reference sequence). This CDR3 is built from 18 residues. V was clipped by 0 bases and J by 0 bases; unmatched bases: 8. The CDR3 region is CASSQDPGTASSGNTIYF. CDR3 bases: TGTGCCAGCAGCCAAGACCCAGGGACAGCTTCCTCTGGAAACACCATATATTTT.

The genes are TRBV28 and TRBJ2-3; D uncertain. The CDR3 extends over 12 amino acids. The V end was cut by 7 bases, the J end by 4 bases, with 9 bases between. The germline V gene encodes CDR1 MDHEN and CDR2 SYDVKM. CDR3 loop: CASNNLADTQYF. The CDR3 bases are TGTGCCAGCAACAACCTAGCAGATACGCAGTATTTT.

The rearrangement uses TRBV29-1 and TRBJ2-5, with 12 positions matching TRBD2. J lost 9 bases, V lost 2 bases, and 10 bases had no gene match. Germline V gene lookup returns CDR1 SQVTM and CDR2 ANQGSEA. CDR3 length equals 15 residues. In nucleotides, the CDR3 is TGCAGCGTTGAAAAGCTAGCGGGAGGGCGAGGGGCCCAGTACTTC. This sequence encodes CSVEKLAGGRGAQYF.

The CDR3 DNA reads as TGTGCCAGCAGCTTAGCGGGCGCCTACAATGAGCAGTTCTTC. This translates into CASSLAGAYNEQFF. The rearrangement links TRBV7-9 to TRBJ2-1, with D hard to call. The germline gives CDR1 SEHNR, CDR2 FQNEAQ (reference sequence). V lost 0 bases and J 2 bases, leaving 5 bases between the germline ends. The CDR3 totals 14 residues.

The chain has TRBV30 and TRBJ1-1; D remains ambiguous. The CDR3 is 13 amino acids. V was pared by 3 bases and J by 3 bases, with 11 bases between. Germline V CDR1 and CDR2: GTSNPN, SVGIG (reference sequence). The CDR3 loop is CAWRPPRDTEAFF. CDR3 DNA sequence: TGTGCCTGGAGACCCCCCCGGGACACTGAAGCTTTCTTT.